These T cell receptor beta chains were read from a single sample in a study of blood T cell repertoires in COVID-19. Repertoires were generated with immunoSEQ multiplex PCR, while TCRdb's copy carries only in-frame clones and drops some. The sample has 110,000 or so clones, 85% seen once. The material sequenced was peripheral blood. All receptors come from a human donor in a cohort sampled during active COVID-19. CDR3s include the opening cysteine and the closing phenylalanine or tryptophan. The order of the fields is CDR3 DNA, CDR3 protein, clone size, J gene, V gene, D gene. A D gene is named only where the DNA matches it firmly. Some rows mark clone size as missing; the rest say once, few, many or name a class of expanded clone.

CDR3nt: TGTGCCAGCAGCTTGGGGCGTAGCAATCAGCCCCAGCATTTT
CDR3aa: CASSLGRSNQPQHF
abundance: NA
j_gene: TRBJ1-5
v_gene: TRBV7-9
d_gene: NA

CDR3nt: TGTGCCAGCAGTCTGGGTAGGGGAAATGAGCAGTTCTTC
CDR3aa: CASSLGRGNEQFF
abundance: NA
j_gene: TRBJ2-1
v_gene: TRBV27
d_gene: NA

CDR3nt: TGTGCCAGCAGCTTGCTGGGTGGGCAGTCTGGAAACACCATATATTTT
CDR3aa: CASSLLGGQSGNTIYF
abundance: NA
j_gene: TRBJ1-3
v_gene: TRBV5-5
d_gene: NA

CDR3nt: TGTGCCAGCAGCCGGACTAGCGGGGAGAAATACAATGAGCAGTTCTTC
CDR3aa: CASSRTSGEKYNEQFF
abundance: few
j_gene: TRBJ2-1
v_gene: TRBV11-2
d_gene: TRBD2

CDR3nt: TGTGCCAGCAGAGTCGGGGGGGACGCCACCTATGGCTACACCTTC
CDR3aa: CASRVGGDATYGYTF
abundance: NA
j_gene: TRBJ1-2
v_gene: TRBV6-5
d_gene: NA

CDR3nt: TGTGCCAGCAGCAAAGACAGCTCCTACGAGCAGTACTTC
CDR3aa: CASSKDSSYEQYF
abundance: NA
j_gene: TRBJ2-7
v_gene: TRBV7-8
d_gene: NA

CDR3nt: TGTGCCAGCAGCTTCTCGGGATATAATTCACCCCTCCACTTT
CDR3aa: CASSFSGYNSPLHF
abundance: NA
j_gene: TRBJ1-6
v_gene: TRBV5-4
d_gene: NA

CDR3nt: TGCGCCAGCAGCCAGAACCAGGGTCCCTCCTACGAGCAGTACTTC
CDR3aa: CASSQNQGPSYEQYF
abundance: NA
j_gene: TRBJ2-7
v_gene: TRBV4-3
d_gene: NA

CDR3nt: TGTGCCAGCAGCTATAGCGGGGTAAACACCGGGGAGCTGTTTTTT
CDR3aa: CASSYSGVNTGELFF
abundance: NA
j_gene: TRBJ2-2
v_gene: TRBV11-3
d_gene: TRBD2

CDR3nt: TGCGCCAGCAGCCAAGCCGGGACAGGGAGTGAAAAACTGTTTTTT
CDR3aa: CASSQAGTGSEKLFF
abundance: NA
j_gene: TRBJ1-4
v_gene: TRBV4-3
d_gene: TRBD1

CDR3nt: TGTGCCAGCAGCTTAGCCAGTACGAACACCGGGGAGCTGTTTTTT
CDR3aa: CASSLASTNTGELFF
abundance: NA
j_gene: TRBJ2-2
v_gene: TRBV7-8
d_gene: NA

CDR3nt: TGTGCCAGCAGTTCAACAGGGGGCGCGGGTTACGAGCAGTACTTC
CDR3aa: CASSSTGGAGYEQYF
abundance: once
j_gene: TRBJ2-7
v_gene: TRBV28
d_gene: TRBD1

CDR3nt: TGCGCCAGCAGCCATAGCGGGGGGACCGGGGAGCTGTTTTTT
CDR3aa: CASSHSGGTGELFF
abundance: NA
j_gene: TRBJ2-2
v_gene: TRBV4-1
d_gene: TRBD2

CDR3nt: TGTGCCAGCAGTGAAGGGCGACAGGCTTTCGAGCAGTACTTC
CDR3aa: CASSEGRQAFEQYF
abundance: NA
j_gene: TRBJ2-7
v_gene: TRBV6-1
d_gene: NA

CDR3nt: TGTGCCAGCAGCTTTCAGGGTTACAATGAGCAGTTCTTC
CDR3aa: CASSFQGYNEQFF
abundance: NA
j_gene: TRBJ2-1
v_gene: TRBV5-4
d_gene: NA

CDR3nt: TGTGCCAGTAGTATAGATGGGCAGGACCCTCGTAGCGGGGTTTCTAGCACAGATACGCAGTATTTT
CDR3aa: CASSIDGQDPRSGVSSTDTQYF
abundance: NA
j_gene: TRBJ2-3
v_gene: TRBV19
d_gene: TRBD2

CDR3nt: TGTGCCACCAGTGACCCCGGGACAGGTTACTACGAGCAGTACTTC
CDR3aa: CATSDPGTGYYEQYF
abundance: NA
j_gene: TRBJ2-7
v_gene: TRBV24-1
d_gene: TRBD1

CDR3nt: TGCAGCGTTGAACAGGGAAACACCATATATTTT
CDR3aa: CSVEQGNTIYF
abundance: once
j_gene: TRBJ1-3
v_gene: TRBV29-1
d_gene: NA

CDR3nt: TGTGCCAGCAGATCGACAGGGGGCTGGTACGAGCAGTACTTC
CDR3aa: CASRSTGGWYEQYF
abundance: NA
j_gene: TRBJ2-7
v_gene: TRBV28
d_gene: TRBD1

CDR3nt: TGTGCCAGCAGCTTAGTAGGGCGGGGGGGCCCTACGGCAGATACGCAGTATTTT
CDR3aa: CASSLVGRGGPTADTQYF
abundance: NA
j_gene: TRBJ2-3
v_gene: TRBV7-9
d_gene: TRBD2

CDR3nt: TGTGCCAGCAGTTTACCGACAAAAAATCGGGGTCCCAATTCACCCCTCCACTTT
CDR3aa: CASSLPTKNRGPNSPLHF
abundance: NA
j_gene: TRBJ1-6
v_gene: TRBV28
d_gene: NA

CDR3nt: TGTGCCAGCAGTTCGTCTTCCCTGGGGACAGGGAACGAAAAACTGTTTTTT
CDR3aa: CASSSSSLGTGNEKLFF
abundance: NA
j_gene: TRBJ1-4
v_gene: TRBV28
d_gene: TRBD1

CDR3nt: TGTGCCAGCAGCGTAGTAGGTACAGCGCCTGTTGAGGGTTTCTTT
CDR3aa: CASSVVGTAPVEGFF
abundance: NA
j_gene: TRBJ1-1
v_gene: TRBV9
d_gene: NA

CDR3nt: TGTGCCAGTAGCCCCGACAGGGGGGTGAACACTGAAGCTTTCTTT
CDR3aa: CASSPDRGVNTEAFF
abundance: NA
j_gene: TRBJ1-1
v_gene: TRBV19
d_gene: TRBD1

CDR3nt: TGTGCCAGCAGCCCCGACTACTACAATGAGCAGTTCTTC
CDR3aa: CASSPDYYNEQFF
abundance: NA
j_gene: TRBJ2-1
v_gene: TRBV3-1/TRBV3-2
d_gene: NA

CDR3nt: TGTGCCAGTAGAAAAGACCCTTCAGGGCCCCAGCATTTT
CDR3aa: CASRKDPSGPQHF
abundance: NA
j_gene: TRBJ1-5
v_gene: TRBV19
d_gene: NA

CDR3nt: TGTGCCAGCAGTACCCTCTCCAGGCGGGTGGGGGAGCAGTACTTC
CDR3aa: CASSTLSRRVGEQYF
abundance: NA
j_gene: TRBJ2-7
v_gene: TRBV6-5
d_gene: NA

CDR3nt: TGTGCCAGCAGCCCACGGTACAGGGGTCCGTATGGCTACACCTTC
CDR3aa: CASSPRYRGPYGYTF
abundance: NA
j_gene: TRBJ1-2
v_gene: TRBV4-2
d_gene: TRBD1